This T cell receptor beta chain was sequenced in a study of neurological immune-mediated disorders. This clonotype was picked up many times. Synthesis of cDNA was accomplished via 5'RACE employing 10-nucleotide random UMIs. TCRdb re-analysed the 5' RACE reads in MiXCR, keeping a single row per CDR3 protein. The data contain some 70,000 distinct CDR3 sequences, nearly 3.5% of them singletons. Between the trimmed V and J ends, which lost 2 bases and 2 bases, there was a span of 16 bases. CDR3 length: 16 residues. In germline, CDR1 is ENHRY, CDR2 SYGVKD. This sequence originates from a man aged 40-49 years with multiple sclerosis. The V gene is TRBV10-3, the J gene TRBJ2-7, with D possibly called TRBD1 or TRBD2 (5 bases each). Material for sequencing was PBMCs. The CDR3: CAISEKRAGYPYEQYF. The CDR3 DNA sequence: TGTGCCATCAGTGAGAAGAGGGCAGGGTATCCCTACGAGCAGTACTTC.